This T cell receptor (beta chain) was captured by sequencing in a study of T-cell memory formation after mild COVID-19. Study details: Across donors, TCR clusters were largely donor specific.

TCRdb re-analysed the 5' RACE reads in MiXCR, keeping a single row per CDR3 protein. The sample lists about 290,000 distinct CDR3 sequences, 15% to 20% occurring once. This clonotype turned up a few times. Trimming left V 0 bases short and J 0 bases short, with 5 bases between. The CDR3 extends over 14 amino acids. Germline V gives CDR1 SGHRS, CDR2 YFSETQ. The receptor's source is a man between 18 and 35 years old who had mild COVID-19 (a few samples of this study predate the infection). Cell type and time point are not known. The V call is TRBV5-1, the J call TRBJ2-3; D gene ambiguous. The sample taken for sequencing was PBMCs or a T cell subset sorted from them (not recorded which). The CDR3 region has the DNA TGCGCCAGCAGCTTGGCACAGAGCACAGATACGCAGTATTTT. Translated, it gives CASSLAQSTDTQYF. Full variable domain (remainder filled in from reference TRBV5-1 and TRBJ2-3): KAGVTQTPRYLIKTRGQQVTLSCSPISGHRSVSWYQQTPGQGLQFLFEYFSETQRNKGNFPGRFSGRQFSNSRSEMNVSTLELGDSALYLCASSLAQSTDTQYFGPGTRLTVL.